The clone carrying this T cell receptor beta chain was seen more than once but under ten times. No antigen is known for it. This specimen comes from a study of T-cell memory formation after mild COVID-19. The wider study: Largely donor-specific TCR clusters were found. Overall study results and limits: Pre-infection memory already had some responding clones, implying cross-reactive memory joined.

The CDR3 is made up of 14 amino acids. V lost 2 bases and J 2 bases, leaving 8 bases between the germline ends. Per the germline V gene, CDR1 is SGHRS and CDR2 is YFSETQ. MiXCR, applied by TCRdb to the 5' RACE reads, yields one record per CDR3 protein. Among approximately 440,000 distinct CDR3 sequences listed, 15% to 25% were seen once. This clonotype originated in an adult woman who had mild COVID-19 (a few samples of this study predate the infection). Cell type and time point are not known. The sequenced material came from PBMCs or a T cell subset sorted from them (not recorded which). This chain connects TRBV5-1 to TRBJ2-1, with D tentatively TRBD2 (5 bases). CDR3 sequence reads: CASSFEGAYNEQFF. DNA of the CDR3: TGCGCCAGCAGCTTCGAGGGTGCCTACAATGAGCAGTTCTTC.